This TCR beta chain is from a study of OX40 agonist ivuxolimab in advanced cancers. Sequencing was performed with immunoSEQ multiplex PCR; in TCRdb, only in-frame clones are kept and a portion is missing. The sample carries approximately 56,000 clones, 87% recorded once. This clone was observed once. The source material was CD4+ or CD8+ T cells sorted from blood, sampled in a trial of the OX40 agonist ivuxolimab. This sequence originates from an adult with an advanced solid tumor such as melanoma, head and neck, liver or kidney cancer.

CDR3 DNA: TGTGCCAGCAGCTTACCTGGGGCCAACGTCCTGACTTTC. Translation gives CASSLPGANVLTF. The chain links TRBV7-6 to TRBJ2-6; no clear D gene. This CDR3 comprises 13 residues. Trimming cost V 2 bases and J 2 bases, with 1 base left between them. Germline V gives CDR1 SGHVS, CDR2 FNYEAQ. Drawing the rest from reference TRBV7-6 and TRBJ2-6, the complete variable domain is GAGVSQSPRYKVTKRGQDVALRCDPISGHVSLYWYRQALGQGPEFLTYFNYEAQQDKSGLPNDRFSAERPEGSISTLTIQRTEQRDSAMYRCASSLPGANVLTFGAGSRLTVL.